A selection of T cell receptor beta chains follows, all from one sample in a study of shared clonotypes between healthy human individuals. The repertoire was sequenced with immunoSEQ multiplex PCR; TCRdb's copy has only in-frame clones and lacks some. The sample shows around 2,000,000 clones, just under 95% of them seen only once. Sequenced input: naive CD8+ T cells sorted from blood. These receptors were obtained from a man aged 18 to 29 in good health. Each CDR3 is given with its conserved first and last residue. Fields, in order: clone size, V gene, J gene, D gene, CDR3 length, CDR3 DNA, CDR3 protein. D genes are given only for firm matches. Some rows mark clone size as missing; the rest say once, few, many or name a class of expanded clone.

abundance: NA
v_gene: TRBV11-3
j_gene: TRBJ1-1
d_gene: NA
len: 13
CDR3nt: TGTGCCAGCAGCTCAGGAACAGTCACTGAAGCTTTCTTT
CDR3aa: CASSSGTVTEAFF

abundance: NA
v_gene: TRBV4-2
j_gene: TRBJ2-2
d_gene: NA
len: 14
CDR3nt: TGTGCCAGCAGCCAGGGGCCGAACACCGGGGAGCTGTTTTTT
CDR3aa: CASSQGPNTGELFF

abundance: NA
v_gene: TRBV27
j_gene: TRBJ2-3
d_gene: NA
len: 14
CDR3nt: TGTGCCAGCACAAGCCAGGGGAGCACAGATACGCAGTATTTT
CDR3aa: CASTSQGSTDTQYF

abundance: NA
v_gene: TRBV10-3
j_gene: TRBJ2-3
d_gene: NA
len: 12
CDR3nt: TGTGCCATCAGTGAGACGATTGATACGCAGTATTTT
CDR3aa: CAISETIDTQYF

abundance: NA
v_gene: TRBV4-3
j_gene: TRBJ2-7
d_gene: NA
len: 14
CDR3nt: TGCGCCAGCAGCCAAGAAGATGCCTCATACGAGCAGTACTTC
CDR3aa: CASSQEDASYEQYF

abundance: NA
v_gene: TRBV1
j_gene: TRBJ1-1
d_gene: NA
len: 13
CDR3nt: TGCACCAGCAGTCGGGTGGAAGGGACTGAAGCTTTCTTT
CDR3aa: CTSSRVEGTEAFF

abundance: NA
v_gene: TRBV5-6
j_gene: TRBJ2-7
d_gene: TRBD1
len: 17
CDR3nt: TGTGCCAGCAGCCCCGGGATCCTCCGGGACAGCTATAACGAGCAGTACTTC
CDR3aa: CASSPGILRDSYNEQYF

abundance: NA
v_gene: TRBV11-1
j_gene: TRBJ1-1
d_gene: NA
len: 16
CDR3nt: TGTGCCAGCAGCTTAGAAAGGGGCCGTAAGAACACTGAAGCTTTCTTT
CDR3aa: CASSLERGRKNTEAFF

abundance: once
v_gene: TRBV11-2
j_gene: TRBJ2-2
d_gene: NA
len: 15
CDR3nt: TGTGCCAGCGCCCTCGACCACGGGAACACCGGGGAGCTGTTTTTT
CDR3aa: CASALDHGNTGELFF

abundance: NA
v_gene: TRBV4-1
j_gene: TRBJ1-1
d_gene: TRBD1
len: 14
CDR3nt: TGCGCCAGCAGCCTTTCACAGGGGGTGGGTGAAGCTTTCTTT
CDR3aa: CASSLSQGVGEAFF

abundance: NA
v_gene: TRBV2
j_gene: TRBJ1-5
d_gene: NA
len: 15
CDR3nt: TGTGCCAGCAGTTACGCTCCGTATAGCAATCAGCCCCAGCATTTT
CDR3aa: CASSYAPYSNQPQHF

abundance: NA
v_gene: TRBV9
j_gene: TRBJ2-6
d_gene: NA
len: 15
CDR3nt: TGTGCCAGCAGCGTCCTCCCGTCTGGGGCCAACGTCCTGACTTTC
CDR3aa: CASSVLPSGANVLTF

abundance: NA
v_gene: TRBV11-2
j_gene: TRBJ1-6
d_gene: NA
len: 12
CDR3nt: TGTGCCAGCAGCTCTAGACAGGTAGCTTGCCACTTT
CDR3aa: CASSSRQVACHF

abundance: NA
v_gene: TRBV7-9
j_gene: TRBJ2-7
d_gene: TRBD1
len: 13
CDR3nt: TGTGCCAGCAGCGGTGGGACAGACTACGAGCAGTACTTC
CDR3aa: CASSGGTDYEQYF

abundance: NA
v_gene: TRBV13
j_gene: TRBJ2-5
d_gene: TRBD1
len: 15
CDR3nt: TGTGCCAGCAGCTTTGGGACAGCCGGAAAAGAGACCCAGTACTTC
CDR3aa: CASSFGTAGKETQYF

abundance: NA
v_gene: TRBV7-2
j_gene: TRBJ2-7
d_gene: NA
len: 13
CDR3nt: TGTGCCAGCAGCTTAGCCCCTCGCTACGAGCAGTACTTC
CDR3aa: CASSLAPRYEQYF

abundance: NA
v_gene: TRBV18
j_gene: TRBJ2-1
d_gene: NA
len: 14
CDR3nt: TGTGCCAGCTCAGGGACGGGGGCCCCGGGGGGGCAGTTCTTC
CDR3aa: CASSGTGAPGGQFF

abundance: few
v_gene: TRBV27
j_gene: TRBJ1-5
d_gene: NA
len: 14
CDR3nt: TGTGCCAGCAGTTTGGAGATGAGCAATCAGCCCCAGCATTTT
CDR3aa: CASSLEMSNQPQHF

abundance: NA
v_gene: TRBV15
j_gene: TRBJ1-1
d_gene: TRBD1
len: 14
CDR3nt: TGTGCCACGAAACAGGGGGTTGTGAACACTGAAGCTTTCTTT
CDR3aa: CATKQGVVNTEAFF

abundance: NA
v_gene: TRBV5-1
j_gene: TRBJ2-1
d_gene: TRBD1
len: 11
CDR3nt: TGCGCCAGCAGCCAAGGGACAGGGGCGTTCTTC
CDR3aa: CASSQGTGAFF

abundance: once
v_gene: TRBV21-1
j_gene: TRBJ2-2
d_gene: NA
len: 16
CDR3nt: TGTGCCAGCAGCAAACTAGCGGAAGCCTCCGCCGGGGAGCTGTTTTTT
CDR3aa: CASSKLAEASAGELFF

abundance: NA
v_gene: TRBV27
j_gene: TRBJ2-3
d_gene: TRBD1
len: 16
CDR3nt: TGTGCCAGCAGTCAGGGGCCGGGACAGGGTTGGGATACGCAGTATTTT
CDR3aa: CASSQGPGQGWDTQYF

abundance: NA
v_gene: TRBV11-2
j_gene: TRBJ2-7
d_gene: TRBD2
len: 16
CDR3nt: TGTGCCAGCAGCGGAACATCAGCGGGGTCGACCTACGAGCAGTACTTC
CDR3aa: CASSGTSAGSTYEQYF

abundance: NA
v_gene: TRBV11-3
j_gene: TRBJ2-5
d_gene: TRBD1
len: 14
CDR3nt: TGTGCCAGCAGCCTGACAGGGGGGCAAGAGACCCAGTACTTC
CDR3aa: CASSLTGGQETQYF

abundance: NA
v_gene: TRBV4-1
j_gene: TRBJ2-7
d_gene: NA
len: 14
CDR3nt: TGCGCCAGCAGCCAAGAAGGGCTTGTATACGAGCAGTACTTC
CDR3aa: CASSQEGLVYEQYF

abundance: once
v_gene: TRBV28
j_gene: TRBJ2-7
d_gene: NA
len: 11
CDR3nt: TGTGCCAGCAGTTTACTGAACGAGCAGTACTTC
CDR3aa: CASSLLNEQYF

abundance: few
v_gene: TRBV2
j_gene: TRBJ2-4
d_gene: NA
len: 16
CDR3nt: TGTGCCAGCAGTGAAGATTCAGAGGTAGCCAAAAACATTCAGTACTTC
CDR3aa: CASSEDSEVAKNIQYF

abundance: NA
v_gene: TRBV29-1
j_gene: TRBJ2-7
d_gene: TRBD1
len: 14
CDR3nt: TGCAGCGTCTATGACAGGGGAGACACCTACGAGCAGTACTTC
CDR3aa: CSVYDRGDTYEQYF

abundance: NA
v_gene: TRBV28
j_gene: TRBJ1-1
d_gene: NA
len: 15
CDR3nt: TGTGCCAGCAGCCCCCCGGAGGGAGTGAACACTGAAGCTTTCTTT
CDR3aa: CASSPPEGVNTEAFF

abundance: NA
v_gene: TRBV7-2
j_gene: TRBJ2-3
d_gene: TRBD1
len: 15
CDR3nt: TGTGCCAGCAGCGCCCGGGACAGGGGCACAGATACGCAGTATTTT
CDR3aa: CASSARDRGTDTQYF

abundance: NA
v_gene: TRBV4-1
j_gene: TRBJ1-1
d_gene: NA
len: 15
CDR3nt: TGCGCCAGCAGGGCGGGACCCAGCATGAACACTGAAGCTTTCTTT
CDR3aa: CASRAGPSMNTEAFF

abundance: NA
v_gene: TRBV9
j_gene: TRBJ2-5
d_gene: NA
len: 14
CDR3nt: TGTGCCAGCAGCATTAAGAGCCAGGGGGAGACCCAGTACTTC
CDR3aa: CASSIKSQGETQYF

abundance: NA
v_gene: TRBV15
j_gene: TRBJ2-7
d_gene: NA
len: 16
CDR3nt: TGTGCCACCAGCACCGCAGGGCCAGGGCCCTCCTACGAGCAGTACTTC
CDR3aa: CATSTAGPGPSYEQYF

abundance: NA
v_gene: TRBV7-9
j_gene: TRBJ2-7
d_gene: NA
len: 13
CDR3nt: TGTGCCAGCAGCTCTGGACTGACTAGTGGCCCGTACTTC
CDR3aa: CASSSGLTSGPYF

abundance: NA
v_gene: TRBV9
j_gene: TRBJ2-3
d_gene: TRBD1
len: 14
CDR3nt: TGTGCCAGCAACGACAGGGGGCTAACAGATACGCAGTATTTT
CDR3aa: CASNDRGLTDTQYF

abundance: NA
v_gene: TRBV6-6
j_gene: TRBJ2-2
d_gene: NA
len: 13
CDR3nt: TGTGCCAGCAGTTACTGGACGAACGGGGAGCTGTTTTTT
CDR3aa: CASSYWTNGELFF

abundance: NA
v_gene: TRBV6-5
j_gene: TRBJ2-6
d_gene: NA
len: 15
CDR3nt: TGTGCCTCAGGCAGGGAAAGCTCTGGGGCCAACGTCCTGACTTTC
CDR3aa: CASGRESSGANVLTF

abundance: once
v_gene: TRBV27
j_gene: TRBJ2-5
d_gene: TRBD2
len: 14
CDR3nt: TGTGCCAGCAGTTCGGGTAGCGGGGTAGGCCCCCAGTACTTC
CDR3aa: CASSSGSGVGPQYF

abundance: NA
v_gene: TRBV4-3
j_gene: TRBJ2-1
d_gene: TRBD2
len: 16
CDR3nt: TGCGCCAGCAGCCAAGAACTAGCGGGAGTCTACAATGAGCAGTTCTTC
CDR3aa: CASSQELAGVYNEQFF

abundance: NA
v_gene: TRBV4-3
j_gene: TRBJ1-1
d_gene: NA
len: 17
CDR3nt: TGCGCCAGCAGCCAAGGGTTAACAGGCGGTATGAACACTGAAGCTTTCTTT
CDR3aa: CASSQGLTGGMNTEAFF

abundance: NA
v_gene: TRBV2
j_gene: TRBJ2-7
d_gene: NA
len: 13
CDR3nt: TGTGCCAGCAGTGAAGATAGTCCCCACGAGCAGTACTTC
CDR3aa: CASSEDSPHEQYF

abundance: NA
v_gene: TRBV27
j_gene: TRBJ2-7
d_gene: NA
len: 12
CDR3nt: TGTGCCAGCAGCGCGGGACTCCTCGAGCAGTACTTC
CDR3aa: CASSAGLLEQYF

abundance: NA
v_gene: TRBV30
j_gene: TRBJ2-3
d_gene: TRBD2
len: 17
CDR3nt: TGTGCCTGGAGCGGCGGGACTAGCGGATCTAGCACAGATACGCAGTATTTT
CDR3aa: CAWSGGTSGSSTDTQYF

abundance: NA
v_gene: TRBV6-5
j_gene: TRBJ2-7
d_gene: NA
len: 15
CDR3nt: TGTGCCAGCAGTTACTCGGACTCCAATGGCTACGAGCAGTACTTC
CDR3aa: CASSYSDSNGYEQYF